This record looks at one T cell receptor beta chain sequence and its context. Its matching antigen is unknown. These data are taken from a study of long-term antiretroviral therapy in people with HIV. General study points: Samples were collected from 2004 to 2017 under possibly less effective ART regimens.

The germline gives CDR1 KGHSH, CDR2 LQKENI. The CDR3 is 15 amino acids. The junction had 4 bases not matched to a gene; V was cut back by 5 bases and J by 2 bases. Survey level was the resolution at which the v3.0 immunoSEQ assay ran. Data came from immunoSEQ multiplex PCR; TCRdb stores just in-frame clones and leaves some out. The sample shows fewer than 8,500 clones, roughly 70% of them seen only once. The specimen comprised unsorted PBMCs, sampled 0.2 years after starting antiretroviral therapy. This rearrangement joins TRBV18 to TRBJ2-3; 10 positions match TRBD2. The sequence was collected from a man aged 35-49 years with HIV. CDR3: CASSSSGGFTDTQYF. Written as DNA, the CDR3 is TGTGCCAGCTCATCTAGCGGGGGCTTCACAGATACGCAGTATTTT.